This passage covers 13 T cell receptor beta chains from one sample sequenced in a study of T cell responses to AZD1222 COVID-19 vaccine. The data were produced by immunoSEQ multiplex PCR, yet TCRdb's version contains in-frame clones alone and is incomplete. The sample has about 83,000 clones; approximately 87% are singletons. The sample here was peripheral blood, taken on day 0 of MenACWY control vaccination. These receptors were obtained from an adult in good health.

The rearrangement joins TRBV6-5 to TRBJ1-2; 10 nucleotides agree with TRBD1. The V and J ends lost 6 bases and 7 bases, in that order; junction bases with no gene match: 8. This CDR3 is built from 14 residues. Per germline, CDR1 MNHEY and CDR2 SVGAGI. This CDR3 reads CASSRRQGARGYTF. The CDR3 DNA follows: TGTGCCAGCAGCCGACGACAGGGGGCTCGTGGCTACACCTTC.

The gene calls are TRBV3-1 (or the pseudogene TRBV3-2) and TRBJ1-1, with D unclear. Germline CDR1 LGHDT, CDR2 YNNKEL (reference sequence). The CDR3 runs 11 residues. Trimming pared 0 bases from V and 11 bases from J, leaving 7 bases between. The CDR3 is CASSQDLRAFF. The CDR3 coding sequence is TGTGCCAGCAGCCAAGATTTGAGGGCTTTCTTT.

This clone was observed once. The chain joins TRBV28 to TRBJ1-2; D not resolved. The length of the CDR3 is 13 residues. Trimming cost V 11 bases and J 4 bases, with 17 bases left between them. The V gene's germline CDR1 is MDHEN and CDR2 SYDVKM. CDR3 in DNA: TGTGCCTGTCTTTGGCCCCCTGGCTATGGCTACACCTTC. Its translation: CACLWPPGYGYTF.

The CDR3 here is CASSQESLGLAESSYEQYF. The CDR3, as DNA: TGTGCCAGCAGCCAAGAGTCCCTAGGGCTAGCGGAGAGCTCCTACGAGCAGTACTTC. The chain links TRBV4-2 to TRBJ2-7; 7 nucleotides align to TRBD2. With 0 bases clipped from V and 0 bases from J, the junction kept 14 bases outside the gene matches. CDR1 is LGHNA, CDR2 YNFKEQ, per germline. This CDR3 is built from 19 residues.

V gene TRBV6-5 combines with J gene TRBJ2-1; 7 bases map to TRBD2. The germline V gene encodes CDR1 MNHEY and CDR2 SVGAGI. The CDR3 consists of 16 residues. J gave up 7 bases and V 2 bases, and 11 bases lay outside the gene matches. Here the CDR3 reads CASSYRERDYNNEQFF. The CDR3 region has the DNA TGTGCCAGCAGTTACCGCGAGAGGGACTACAATAATGAGCAGTTCTTC.

This chain links TRBV10-3 with TRBJ1-1, with D uncertain. The CDR3 totals 12 residues. V gave up 6 bases and J gave up 6 bases, with 11 bases separating them. Germline V gene sequence: CDR1 ENHRY, CDR2 SYGVKD. The CDR3 nucleotides read TGTGCCATCAGGGACGGGTTCGCTGAAGCTTTCTTT. It codes for CAIRDGFAEAFF.

This sequence joins TRBV27 and TRBJ2-7, with TRBD1 as a possible D gene (7 bases). In germline, CDR1 is MNHEY, CDR2 SMNVEV (reference sequence). Deletions cut 8 bases from V and 3 bases from J, with 17 bases between. The CDR3 totals 14 residues. The CDR3 nucleotides are TGTGCCAGCCAGGGGGTGGGAGGCTTCTACGAGCAGTACTTC. Its protein is CASQGVGGFYEQYF.

The sample holds one count of this clone. The rearrangement links TRBV28 to TRBJ1-3; D not certain. The length of the CDR3 is 16 residues. Germline V gene data show CDR1 as MDHEN and CDR2 as SYDVKM. V was trimmed by 7 bases and J by 0 bases, leaving 16 bases between them. The DNA for the CDR3 is TGTGCCAGCACCAAAATGTCTATATACTCTGGAAACACCATATATTTT. Translating gives CASTKMSIYSGNTIYF.

The chain employs TRBV9 and TRBJ2-7; D remains unclear. Germline CDR1 and CDR2: SGDLS and YYNGEE. V gave up 4 bases and J gave up 0 bases, with 11 bases separating them. The length of the CDR3 is 14 residues. This CDR3 reads CASSRLSSSYEQYF. CDR3 coding DNA: TGTGCCAGCAGCCGACTCTCAAGCTCCTACGAGCAGTACTTC.

The genes are TRBV5-1 and TRBJ2-6; D call uncertain. V was pared by 6 bases and J by 1 base, with 11 bases between. The length of the CDR3 is 15 residues. Germline V lookup: CDR1 SGHRS, CDR2 YFSETQ. The CDR3 region has the DNA TGCGCCAGCAATGGGTGGGGATCTGGGGCCAACGTCCTGACTTTC. As protein: CASNGWGSGANVLTF.

This clone has a handful of counts. V and J are TRBV9 and TRBJ2-2; 10 nucleotides align to TRBD2. The V gene end was trimmed by 2 bases and the J gene end by 4 bases; junction bases not matched to a gene: 8. The CDR3 totals 17 residues. Germline assignment: CDR1 SGDLS and CDR2 YYNGEE. The CDR3 loop is CASSVGGLAEITGELFF. The CDR3 nucleotides read TGTGCCAGCAGCGTTGGCGGACTAGCGGAGATCACCGGGGAGCTGTTTTTT.

The rearrangement links TRBV2 to TRBJ1-4; D not certain. The germline V gene encodes CDR1 SNHLY and CDR2 FYNNEI. CDR3 size: 16 residues. The V end was cut by 6 bases, the J end by 3 bases, with 17 bases between. CDR3 in amino acids: CASSLEGGGANEKLFF. In nucleotides, the CDR3 is TGTGCCAGCAGCCTAGAGGGTGGAGGAGCTAATGAAAAACTGTTTTTT.

The chain has TRBV12-5 and TRBJ2-2; no reliable D call. V was pared by 8 bases and J by 4 bases, with 8 bases between. The CDR3 is 12 amino acids. Germline loops: CDR1 LGHNT, CDR2 FRNRAP. CDR3 amino acids: CASFIGTGELFF. The DNA for the CDR3 is TGTGCTAGTTTTATTGGCACCGGGGAGCTGTTTTTT. The full variable domain, in which reference TRBV12-5 and TRBJ2-2 provide the parts outside the CDR3, is DARVTQTPRHKVTEMGQEVTMRCQPILGHNTVFWYRQTMMQGLELLAYFRNRAPLDDSGMPKDRFSAEMPDATLATLKIQPSEPRDSAVYFCASFIGTGELFFGEGSRLTVL.